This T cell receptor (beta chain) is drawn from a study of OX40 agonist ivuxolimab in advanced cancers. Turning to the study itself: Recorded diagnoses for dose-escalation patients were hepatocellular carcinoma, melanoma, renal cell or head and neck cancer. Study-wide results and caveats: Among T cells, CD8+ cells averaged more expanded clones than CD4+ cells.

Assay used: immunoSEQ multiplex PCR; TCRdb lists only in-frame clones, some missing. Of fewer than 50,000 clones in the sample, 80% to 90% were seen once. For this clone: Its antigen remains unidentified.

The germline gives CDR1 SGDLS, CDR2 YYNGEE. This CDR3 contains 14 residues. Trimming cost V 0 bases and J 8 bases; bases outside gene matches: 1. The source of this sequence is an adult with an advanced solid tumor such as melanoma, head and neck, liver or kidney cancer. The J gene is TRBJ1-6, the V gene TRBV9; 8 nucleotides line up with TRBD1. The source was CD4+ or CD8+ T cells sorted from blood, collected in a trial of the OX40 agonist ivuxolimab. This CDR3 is CASSVGRGHSPLHF. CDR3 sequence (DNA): TGTGCCAGCAGCGTAGGCAGGGGGCATTCACCCCTCCACTTT.